This TCR beta chain originates from a study of regulatory T cells in long-lasting Graves disease. This clonotype was seen ten or more times. In germline, CDR1 is SGHDT, CDR2 YYEEEE. The CDR3 is 14 amino acids. After removal of 4 bases from V and 3 bases from J, the junction contained 7 bases not matched to a gene. The authors built TCR beta libraries using iRepertoire HTBI primers and Arm-PCR of CDR3 regions. TCRdb used MiXCR to reprocess the multiplex PCR reads, holding one entry per CDR3 protein. The profile shows 450,000 to 600,000 distinct CDR3 sequences, roughly 13% of them singletons. Time point denoted: newly diagnosed GD, antithyroid drugs for less than 3 months. Construction of the TCR library relied on RNA isolated from PBMCs. This sample also appeared in a second study, on T cells in Graves' hyperthyroidism and ophthalmopathy.

The sample consisted of peripheral blood mononuclear cells (PBMCs), taken at new diagnosis, from a patient treated with antithyroid drugs. This sequence joins TRBV5-6 and TRBJ2-7; 7 bases match TRBD2. The sequence was collected from a man younger than 40 with Graves disease. The CDR3 sequence: CASSPDGTNYEQYF. CDR3 DNA: TGTGCCAGCAGCCCCGACGGGACTAACTACGAGCAGTACTTC.